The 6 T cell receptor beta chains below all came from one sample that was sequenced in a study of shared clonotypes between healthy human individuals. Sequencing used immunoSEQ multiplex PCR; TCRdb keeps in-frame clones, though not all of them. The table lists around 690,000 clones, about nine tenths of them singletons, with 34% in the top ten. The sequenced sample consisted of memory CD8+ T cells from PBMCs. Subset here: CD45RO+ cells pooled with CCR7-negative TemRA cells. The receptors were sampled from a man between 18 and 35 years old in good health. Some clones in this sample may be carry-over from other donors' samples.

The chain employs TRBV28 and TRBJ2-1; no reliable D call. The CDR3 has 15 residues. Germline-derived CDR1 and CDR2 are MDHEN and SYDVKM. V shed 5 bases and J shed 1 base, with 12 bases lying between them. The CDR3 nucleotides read TGTGCCAGCAGTAAGACTCGGGCTTCCTACAATGAGCAGTTCTTC. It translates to CASSKTRASYNEQFF.

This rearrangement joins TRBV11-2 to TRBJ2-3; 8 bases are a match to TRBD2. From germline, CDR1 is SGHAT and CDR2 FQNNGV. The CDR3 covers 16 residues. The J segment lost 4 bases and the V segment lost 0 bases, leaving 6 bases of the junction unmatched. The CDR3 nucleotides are TGTGCCAGCAGCTTAGATAAGGGACTAGGCCCAGATACGCAGTATTTT. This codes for CASSLDKGLGPDTQYF. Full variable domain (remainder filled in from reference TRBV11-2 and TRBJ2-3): EAGVAQSPRYKIIEKRQSVAFWCNPISGHATLYWYQQILGQGPKLLIQFQNNGVVDDSQLPKDRFSAERLKGVDSTLKIQPAKLEDSAVYLCASSLDKGLGPDTQYFGPGTRLTVL.

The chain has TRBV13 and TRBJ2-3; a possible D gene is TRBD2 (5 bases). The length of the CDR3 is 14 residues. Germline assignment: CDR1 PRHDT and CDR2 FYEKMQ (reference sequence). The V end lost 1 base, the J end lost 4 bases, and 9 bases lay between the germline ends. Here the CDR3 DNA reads TGTGCCAGCAGCTTAGTAGCGATCGCAGATACGCAGTATTTT. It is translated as CASSLVAIADTQYF.

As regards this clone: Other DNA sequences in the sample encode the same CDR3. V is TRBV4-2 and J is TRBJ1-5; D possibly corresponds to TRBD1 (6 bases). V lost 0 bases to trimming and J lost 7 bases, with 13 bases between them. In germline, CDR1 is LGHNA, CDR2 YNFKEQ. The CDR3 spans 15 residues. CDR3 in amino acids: CASSQDRGGGQPQHF. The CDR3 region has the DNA TGTGCCAGCAGCCAAGATAGGGGGGGCGGACAGCCCCAGCATTTT.

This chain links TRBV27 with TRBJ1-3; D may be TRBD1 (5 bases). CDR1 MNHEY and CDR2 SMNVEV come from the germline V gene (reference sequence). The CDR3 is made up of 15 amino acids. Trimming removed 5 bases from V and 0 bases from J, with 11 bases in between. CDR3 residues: CASSTTGSSGNTIYF. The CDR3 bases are TGTGCCAGCAGTACTACAGGCAGCTCTGGAAACACCATATATTTT.

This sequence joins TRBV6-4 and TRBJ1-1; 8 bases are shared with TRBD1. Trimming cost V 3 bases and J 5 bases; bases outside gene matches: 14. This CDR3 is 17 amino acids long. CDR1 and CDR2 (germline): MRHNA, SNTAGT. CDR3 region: CASSDLPVGQGETEAFF. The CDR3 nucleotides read TGTGCCAGCAGTGATTTACCAGTAGGACAGGGTGAAACTGAAGCTTTCTTT.